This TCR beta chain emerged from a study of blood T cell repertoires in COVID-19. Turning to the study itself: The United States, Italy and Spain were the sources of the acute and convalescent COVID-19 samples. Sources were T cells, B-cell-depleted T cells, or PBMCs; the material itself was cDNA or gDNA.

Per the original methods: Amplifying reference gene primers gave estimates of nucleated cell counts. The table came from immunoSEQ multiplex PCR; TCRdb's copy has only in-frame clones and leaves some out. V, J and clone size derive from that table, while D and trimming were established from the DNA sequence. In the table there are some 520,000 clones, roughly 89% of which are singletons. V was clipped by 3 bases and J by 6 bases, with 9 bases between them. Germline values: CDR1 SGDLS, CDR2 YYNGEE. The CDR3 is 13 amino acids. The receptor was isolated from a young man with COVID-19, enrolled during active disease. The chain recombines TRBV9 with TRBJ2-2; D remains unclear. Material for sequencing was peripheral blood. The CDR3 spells CASSATQSGELFF. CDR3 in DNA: TGTGCCAGCAGCGCGACACAATCCGGGGAGCTGTTTTTT.